Here is one T cell receptor (beta chain) with its context. Its antigen is not identified. One entry per CDR3 protein, called by TCRdb with MiXCR from the 5' RACE reads. The sample shows about 700,000 distinct CDR3 sequences, 8.5% to 9.5% of them seen only once. The CDR3 extends over 15 amino acids. Trimming cost V 4 bases and J 3 bases, with 15 bases left between them. Germline assignment: CDR1 SGHRS and CDR2 YFSETQ. This specimen belongs to a study of identical twins. General study points: Cord blood's abundant beta clonotypes had fewer insertions, unlike memory repertoires.

The data also belong to a second study, concerning yellow fever vaccine responses in identical twins.

The chain employs TRBV5-1 and TRBJ2-3; tentatively, D is TRBD2 (5 bases). The sequence was obtained from a woman aged 18-29 years in good health. The sequencing sample was made of PBMCs. As DNA, the CDR3 is TGCGCCAGCAGCGCAGGAGGTTTTAGAACAGATACGCAGTATTTT. It translates to CASSAGGFRTDTQYF. Using reference TRBV5-1 and TRBJ2-3 for the parts outside the CDR3, the full variable domain is KAGVTQTPRYLIKTRGQQVTLSCSPISGHRSVSWYQQTPGQGLQFLFEYFSETQRNKGNFPGRFSGRQFSNSRSEMNVSTLELGDSALYLCASSAGGFRTDTQYFGPGTRLTVL.